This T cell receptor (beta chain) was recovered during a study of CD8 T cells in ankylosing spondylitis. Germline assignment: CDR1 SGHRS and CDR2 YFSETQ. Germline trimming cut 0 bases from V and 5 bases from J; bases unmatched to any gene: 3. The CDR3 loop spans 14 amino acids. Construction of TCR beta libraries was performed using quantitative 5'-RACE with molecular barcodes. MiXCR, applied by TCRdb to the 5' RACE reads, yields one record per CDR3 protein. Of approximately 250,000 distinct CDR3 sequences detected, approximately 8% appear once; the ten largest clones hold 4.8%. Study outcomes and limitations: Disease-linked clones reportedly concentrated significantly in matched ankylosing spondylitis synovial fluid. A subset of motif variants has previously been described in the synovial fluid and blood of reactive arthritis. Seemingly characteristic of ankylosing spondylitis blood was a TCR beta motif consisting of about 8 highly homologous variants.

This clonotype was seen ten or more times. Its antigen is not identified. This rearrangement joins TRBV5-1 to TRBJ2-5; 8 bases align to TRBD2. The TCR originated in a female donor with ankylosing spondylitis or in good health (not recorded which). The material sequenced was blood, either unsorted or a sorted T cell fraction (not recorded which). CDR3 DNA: TGCGCCAGCAGCTTGGGAGCGGGAGTTGAGACCCAGTACTTC. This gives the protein CASSLGAGVETQYF.